One sample yielded the 15 T cell receptor beta chains listed below, sequenced in a study of Graves' ophthalmopathy and Graves' hyperthyroidism. Using RNA transcripts, the TCR beta CDR3 regions were amplified. First-round RT-PCR employed HTBI primers, with a second-round multiplex PCR after it. TCRdb redid the calling of the multiplex PCR reads with MiXCR, one entry per CDR3 protein. The table has some 170,000 distinct CDR3 sequences, 35% to 45% seen once; the top ten hold roughly 8.9%. The sequencing input was peripheral blood. The receptors originated from a man in his thirties or forties with Graves' ophthalmopathy.

This clonotype was picked up a small number of times. The chain recombines TRBV7-2 with TRBJ1-5, with TRBD1 matching 7 bases. This CDR3 spans 14 amino acids. The trim removed 5 bases at V and 6 bases at J, leaving 7 bases unmatched. Germline CDR1 SGHTA, CDR2 FQGNSA. CDR3 sequence: CASSVEGAFQPQHF. The CDR3 coding sequence is TGTGCCAGCAGCGTGGAGGGGGCGTTTCAGCCCCAGCATTTT.

The genes are TRBV6-5 and TRBJ1-5; 7 nucleotides line up with TRBD1. The CDR3 extends over 16 amino acids. The germline gives CDR1 MNHEY, CDR2 SVGAGI. The V and J ends lost 4 bases and 1 base, in that order; junction bases with no gene match: 7. The CDR3 DNA reads as TGTGCCAGCAGTTCCCTACTGACAGGGAGCAATCAGCCCCAGCATTTT. This sequence encodes CASSSLLTGSNQPQHF.

This clonotype was counted many times. The chain uses TRBV6-5 and TRBJ1-1, with D unclear. The CDR3 totals 14 residues. Germline CDR1 reads MNHEY; CDR2 reads SVGAGI. Trimming shortened V by 2 bases and J by 4 bases, and 11 bases separated the two germline ends. CDR3 in DNA: TGTGCCAGCAGTTACACCGGGCGAGGCACTGAAGCTTTCTTT. Protein sequence: CASSYTGRGTEAFF.

Ten or more counts support this clonotype. This chain joins TRBV13 and TRBJ1-2, with D perhaps matching TRBD1 (6 bases). V dropped 7 bases and J dropped 3 bases, with 12 bases sitting between them. Per the germline V gene, CDR1 is PRHDT and CDR2 is FYEKMQ (reference sequence). The CDR3 is 13 residues long. The DNA for the CDR3 is TGTGCCAGCACCCGGACAGTGGACTATGGCTACACCTTC. Translation gives CASTRTVDYGYTF.

The rearrangement links TRBV28 to TRBJ2-7, with TRBD2 matching 8 bases. CDR1 is MDHEN, CDR2 SYDVKM, per germline. This CDR3 spans 15 amino acids. J lost 3 bases, V lost 7 bases, and 11 bases had no gene match. CDR3 in DNA: TGTGCCAGCACCCGCGGGGGGACGGGGAACTACGAGCAGTACTTC. Translated: CASTRGGTGNYEQYF. Full variable domain (rest looked up from reference TRBV28 and TRBJ2-7): DVKVTQSSRYLVKRTGEKVFLECVQDMDHENMFWYRQDPGLGLRLIYFSYDVKMKEKGDIPEGYSVSREKKERFSLILESASTNQTSMYLCASTRGGTGNYEQYFGPGTRLTVT.

This clonotype was detected ten times or more. This chain connects TRBV12-5 to TRBJ1-2; D might be TRBD1 (5 bases). Trimming removed 3 bases at V and 2 bases at J, with 7 bases between. Germline V gives CDR1 LGHNT, CDR2 FRNRAP. The CDR3 is 13 residues long. The CDR3 protein is CASGLGANYGYTF. The CDR3 DNA is TGTGCTAGTGGTTTAGGGGCCAACTATGGCTACACCTTC.

Remarks on this clonotype: The junction departs from the called germline gene at one end, perhaps through a read error. The chain carries TRBV10-3 and TRBJ2-7; D may be TRBD1 or TRBD2 (5 bases each). This CDR3 comprises 13 residues. The germline V gene encodes CDR1 ENHRY and CDR2 SYGVKD. The CDR3 DNA sequence: TGTGCCAGCAGTGAAGGGACCCACCACGAGCAGTACTTC. The encoded protein is CASSEGTHHEQYF.

In its sample, this clonotype was seen many times. In nucleotides, the CDR3 is TGTGCCAGCAGCTTAGCGCCTGGTTTGCAGCCCCAGCATTTT. This codes for CASSLAPGLQPQHF. The V gene is TRBV7-2, the J gene TRBJ1-5; D is unclear. Germline V gene sequence: CDR1 SGHTA, CDR2 FQGNSA. V lost 0 bases to trimming and J lost 7 bases, with 10 bases between them. The CDR3 consists of 14 residues.

The table lists this clonotype with many counts. The chain combines TRBV30 with TRBJ2-7; 7 positions match TRBD1. This CDR3 has 13 amino acids. Trimming took 2 bases from V and 7 from J; bases not matched to a gene: 8. From germline, CDR1 is GTSNPN and CDR2 SVGIG (reference sequence). This CDR3 reads CAWSPIGGKEQYF. CDR3 nucleotide sequence: TGTGCCTGGAGTCCTATAGGGGGCAAAGAGCAGTACTTC.

This CDR3 is CASRDAGGSAWQYF. DNA of the CDR3: TGTGCCAGCAGGGACGCAGGGGGTTCCGCGTGGCAGTACTTC. The gene calls are TRBV6-1 and TRBJ2-7; 7 bases are a match to TRBD1. CDR1 is MNHNS, CDR2 SASEGT, per germline. CDR3 size: 14 residues. Trimming removed 6 bases from V and 9 bases from J; junction bases left unmatched: 14.

This chain joins TRBV19 and TRBJ2-2; TRBD1 matches 12 bases. Germline lookup yields CDR1 LNHDA and CDR2 SQIVND (reference sequence). The junction had 14 bases not matched to a gene; V was cut back by 10 bases and J by 2 bases. This CDR3 spans 18 amino acids. The CDR3, as DNA: TGTGCCACCCCCGCCGGGACAGGGGGCTTCCTAAACACCGGGGAGCTGTTTTTT. The encoded protein is CATPAGTGGFLNTGELFF.

This clonotype occurred many times. The rearrangement links TRBV2 to TRBJ2-5; TRBD1 matches at 11 bases. The germline V gene has CDR1 SNHLY and CDR2 FYNNEI. This CDR3 region has 15 residues. The ends lost 3 bases at V and 7 bases at J; junction bases unmatched: 7. The CDR3 coding sequence is TGTGCCAGCAGTGAGGGGGGACAGGGGGGCCTGACCCAGTACTTC. It codes for CASSEGGQGGLTQYF.

This chain connects TRBV6-5 to TRBJ2-7; D is ambiguous. V was clipped by 3 bases and J by 0 bases, with 12 bases between them. Germline-derived CDR1 and CDR2 are MNHEY and SVGAGI. This CDR3 comprises 15 residues. The CDR3 DNA sequence: TGTGCCAGCAGTTATAGGGCAGGATACTCCTACGAGCAGTACTTC. This translates into CASSYRAGYSYEQYF.

The gene calls are TRBV6-2 or TRBV6-3 and TRBJ1-5; weak D call: TRBD1 (5 bases). CDR3 length: 16 amino acids. Trimming took 2 bases from V and 4 from J, leaving 15 bases between them. Germline CDR1 reads MNHEY; CDR2 reads SVGEGT. This CDR3 is CASSYPGAGPNQPQHF. The CDR3 bases are TGTGCCAGCAGTTACCCTGGGGCAGGGCCAAATCAGCCCCAGCATTTT.

V and J are TRBV20-1 and TRBJ1-5; 9 bases fit TRBD1. The CDR3 totals 14 residues. The junction had 6 bases not matched to a gene; V was cut back by 3 bases and J by 6 bases. Germline V lookup: CDR1 DFQATT, CDR2 SNEGSKA (reference sequence). The CDR3 reads CSARWDRETQPQHF. Written as DNA, the CDR3 is TGCAGTGCTAGGTGGGACAGGGAAACTCAGCCCCAGCATTTT.